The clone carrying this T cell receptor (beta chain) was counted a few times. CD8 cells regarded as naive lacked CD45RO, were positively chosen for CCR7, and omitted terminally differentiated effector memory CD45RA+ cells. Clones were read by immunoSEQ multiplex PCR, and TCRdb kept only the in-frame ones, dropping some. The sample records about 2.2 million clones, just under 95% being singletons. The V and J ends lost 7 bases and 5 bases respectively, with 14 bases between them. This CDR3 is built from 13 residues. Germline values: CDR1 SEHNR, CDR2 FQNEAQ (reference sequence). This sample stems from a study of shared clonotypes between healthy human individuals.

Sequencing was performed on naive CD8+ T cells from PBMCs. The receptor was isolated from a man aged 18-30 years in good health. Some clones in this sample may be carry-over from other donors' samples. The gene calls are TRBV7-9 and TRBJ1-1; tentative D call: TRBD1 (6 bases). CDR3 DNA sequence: TGTGCCAGCAAACAGGGTCCTAAGACTGAAGCTTTCTTT. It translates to CASKQGPKTEAFF.